This T cell receptor (beta chain) originates from a study of OX40 agonist ivuxolimab in advanced cancers. If patients had autoimmune disease history or systemic immunosuppression, they were excluded. Study-wide results and limits: CD8+ T cells averaged more expanded clones than CD4+.

Data came from immunoSEQ multiplex PCR; TCRdb stores just in-frame clones and leaves some out. The table records around 74,000 clones, 65% to 90% of them present only once. Turning to this clone: Its specificity is not known.

The TCR comes from an adult with an advanced solid tumor such as melanoma, head and neck, liver or kidney cancer. Sequenced here: CD4+ or CD8+ T cells sorted from blood, sampled in a trial of the OX40 agonist ivuxolimab.

The CDR3 coding sequence is TGTGCCAGCAGCTTACTGGGGGGGCAAAGCACTGAAGCTTTCTTT. It translates to CASSLLGGQSTEAFF. The V gene is TRBV7-2, the J gene TRBJ1-1, with D possibly matching TRBD1 (6 bases). Per the germline V gene, CDR1 is SGHTA and CDR2 is FQGNSA. With 2 bases removed from V and 4 bases from J, the gap between germline ends came to 14 bases. The CDR3 extends over 15 amino acids.